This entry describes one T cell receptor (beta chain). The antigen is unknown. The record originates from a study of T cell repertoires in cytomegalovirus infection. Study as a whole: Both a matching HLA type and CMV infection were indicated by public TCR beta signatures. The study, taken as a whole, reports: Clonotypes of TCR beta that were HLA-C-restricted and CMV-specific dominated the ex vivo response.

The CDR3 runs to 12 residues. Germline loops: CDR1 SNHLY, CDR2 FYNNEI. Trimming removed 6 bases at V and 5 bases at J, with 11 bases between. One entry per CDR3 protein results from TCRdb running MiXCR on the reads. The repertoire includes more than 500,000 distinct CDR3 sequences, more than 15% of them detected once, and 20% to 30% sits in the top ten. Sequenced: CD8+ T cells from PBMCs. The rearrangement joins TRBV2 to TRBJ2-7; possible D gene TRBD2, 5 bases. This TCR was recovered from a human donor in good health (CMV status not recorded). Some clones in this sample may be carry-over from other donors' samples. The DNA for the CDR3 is TGTGCCAGCAGAGGGCGGGTCCACGAGCAGTACTTC. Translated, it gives CASRGRVHEQYF.